Described below is a single TCR beta chain sequence and its context. The same CDR3 arises from other DNA sequences in this sample as well. Method: immunoSEQ multiplex PCR; TCRdb's copy keeps in-frame clones and lacks some. The repertoire includes 150,000 to 200,000 clones, more than 80% of them detected once, and roughly 1.5% sits in the top ten. These data come from a study of control samples from healthy donors and cancer patients. CDR3 size: 11 residues. Germline V lookup: CDR1 GTSNPN, CDR2 SVGIG (reference sequence). Trimming stripped 5 bases from V and 1 base from J, with 6 bases between. The receptor's source is a man aged 30-40 years in good health. This chain links TRBV30 with TRBJ2-7; the D is unclear. The specimen sequenced was blood. CDR3 nucleotide sequence: TGTGCCTGGGGGGTTTCCTACGAGCAGTACTTC. Translated, it gives CAWGVSYEQYF. Together with reference TRBV30 and TRBJ2-7, the CDR3 gives the full variable domain: SQTIHQWPATLVQPVGSPLSLECTVEGTSNPNLYWYRQAAGRGLQLLFYSVGIGQISSEVPQNLSASRPQDRQFILSSKKLLLSDSGFYLCAWGVSYEQYFGPGTRLTVT.